Listed below are T cell receptor beta chains from one sample, sequenced in a study of T cell responses to AZD1222 COVID-19 vaccine. TCRdb keeps only in-frame clones here, not all; method: immunoSEQ multiplex PCR. This sample has 200,000 to 250,000 clones, with less than 95% found just once. Sample: peripheral blood, taken 28 days after the second dose of the MenACWY control vaccine. The receptors here all came from an adult who received the MenACWY meningococcal vaccine as a control. Each CDR3 is given with its conserved first and last residue. The D gene is left open where the match is weak. Some rows mark clone size as missing; the rest say once, few, many or name a class of expanded clone.

d_call: .
cdr3_length: 17
clone_size: .
j_call: TRBJ2-2
v_call: TRBV24-1
cdr3_nt: TGTGCCACCAGTGATTTAGCCGGGCCTGCGAACACCGGGGAGCTGTTTTTT
cdr3_aa: CATSDLAGPANTGELFF

d_call: TRBD1
cdr3_length: 15
clone_size: .
j_call: TRBJ2-1
v_call: TRBV3-1/TRBV3-2
cdr3_nt: TGTGCCAGCAGCCCCGACAGGGCTACCTACAATGAGCAGTTCTTC
cdr3_aa: CASSPDRATYNEQFF

d_call: TRBD1
cdr3_length: 15
clone_size: .
j_call: TRBJ2-4
v_call: TRBV6-5
cdr3_nt: TGTGCCAGCAGCCCCGGGACAGGGACCCAAAACATTCAGTACTTC
cdr3_aa: CASSPGTGTQNIQYF

d_call: .
cdr3_length: 13
clone_size: .
j_call: TRBJ2-7
v_call: TRBV7-2
cdr3_nt: TGTGCCAGCAGCTTAGCGTGGGGGAACGAGCAGTACTTC
cdr3_aa: CASSLAWGNEQYF

d_call: .
cdr3_length: 14
clone_size: .
j_call: TRBJ1-4
v_call: TRBV4-2
cdr3_nt: TGTGCCAGCAGCCAACCCGCAACTAATGAAAAACTGTTTTTT
cdr3_aa: CASSQPATNEKLFF

d_call: .
cdr3_length: 15
clone_size: .
j_call: TRBJ1-1
v_call: TRBV7-8
cdr3_nt: TGTGCCAGCAGCTTAACAGGGAGTCCGGACACTGAAGCTTTCTTT
cdr3_aa: CASSLTGSPDTEAFF

d_call: .
cdr3_length: 15
clone_size: .
j_call: TRBJ2-3
v_call: TRBV12-5
cdr3_nt: TGTGCTAGTGGTTTGGGCGGGGGCCGCACAGATACGCAGTATTTT
cdr3_aa: CASGLGGGRTDTQYF

d_call: TRBD1
cdr3_length: 12
clone_size: .
j_call: TRBJ2-7
v_call: TRBV29-1
cdr3_nt: TGCAGCGTGGGGAACAGGGGCTACGAGCAGTACTTC
cdr3_aa: CSVGNRGYEQYF

d_call: .
cdr3_length: 13
clone_size: once
j_call: TRBJ1-1
v_call: TRBV30
cdr3_nt: TGTGCCTGGTCGCAGTTAGGATCCACTGAAGCTTTCTTT
cdr3_aa: CAWSQLGSTEAFF

d_call: .
cdr3_length: 12
clone_size: .
j_call: TRBJ2-7
v_call: TRBV6-2/TRBV6-3
cdr3_nt: TGTGCCAGCAGTTATAACACCCCCGAGCAGTACTTC
cdr3_aa: CASSYNTPEQYF

d_call: .
cdr3_length: 8
clone_size: .
j_call: TRBJ2-7
v_call: TRBV14
cdr3_nt: TGTTCCTCCTACGAGCAGTACTTC
cdr3_aa: CSSYEQYF

d_call: .
cdr3_length: 15
clone_size: .
j_call: TRBJ1-3
v_call: TRBV6-5
cdr3_nt: TGTGCCAGCAGTTTTGGAATGAGCTCTGGAAACACCATATATTTT
cdr3_aa: CASSFGMSSGNTIYF

d_call: .
cdr3_length: 14
clone_size: .
j_call: TRBJ2-3
v_call: TRBV28
cdr3_nt: TGTGCCAGTCCGGGACCTCACCCGGGGGATACGCAGTATTTT
cdr3_aa: CASPGPHPGDTQYF

d_call: TRBD1
cdr3_length: 16
clone_size: once
j_call: TRBJ1-1
v_call: TRBV27
cdr3_nt: TGTGCCAGCAGTTTATCGACAGGGGCTTCGAACACTGAAGCTTTCTTT
cdr3_aa: CASSLSTGASNTEAFF

d_call: .
cdr3_length: 13
clone_size: .
j_call: TRBJ2-2
v_call: TRBV5-6
cdr3_nt: TGTGCCAGCAGCTTGGAAGATAGGGGGGAGCTGTTTTTT
cdr3_aa: CASSLEDRGELFF

d_call: TRBD1
cdr3_length: 14
clone_size: .
j_call: TRBJ1-6
v_call: TRBV5-6
cdr3_nt: TGTGCCAGCAGCTACAGGGGGCAGAATTCACCCCTCCACTTT
cdr3_aa: CASSYRGQNSPLHF

d_call: .
cdr3_length: 13
clone_size: .
j_call: TRBJ1-1
v_call: TRBV3-1/TRBV3-2
cdr3_nt: TGTGCCAGCAGCCAAGTTCGCAGCACTGAAGCTTTCTTT
cdr3_aa: CASSQVRSTEAFF

d_call: .
cdr3_length: 13
clone_size: once
j_call: TRBJ2-3
v_call: TRBV12-3/TRBV12-4
cdr3_nt: TGTGCCACAAGGGTGGACAGCACAGATACGCAGTATTTT
cdr3_aa: CATRVDSTDTQYF

d_call: TRBD1
cdr3_length: 14
clone_size: .
j_call: TRBJ2-7
v_call: TRBV7-2
cdr3_nt: TGTGCCAGCAGCTCGACAGGGGGCGCGGGGGAGCAGTACTTC
cdr3_aa: CASSSTGGAGEQYF

d_call: TRBD2
cdr3_length: 17
clone_size: .
j_call: TRBJ2-7
v_call: TRBV3-1/TRBV3-2
cdr3_nt: TGTGCCAGCAGCCAAGTAGGGGTCCTAGCGGGGAGACACGAGCAGTACTTC
cdr3_aa: CASSQVGVLAGRHEQYF

d_call: .
cdr3_length: 14
clone_size: .
j_call: TRBJ2-7
v_call: TRBV7-6
cdr3_nt: TGTGCCAGCAGCTCATCGACAGGACCTTACGAGCAGTACTTC
cdr3_aa: CASSSSTGPYEQYF

d_call: .
cdr3_length: 16
clone_size: .
j_call: TRBJ1-4
v_call: TRBV7-9
cdr3_nt: TGTGCCAGCAGCTTAGTGCCCCCGGACGGAAATGAAAAACTGTTTTTT
cdr3_aa: CASSLVPPDGNEKLFF

d_call: .
cdr3_length: 8
clone_size: .
j_call: TRBJ2-7
v_call: TRBV23-1
cdr3_nt: TGCGCCAGCCCTCCGTCTATCTTC
cdr3_aa: CASPPSIF

d_call: .
cdr3_length: 12
clone_size: .
j_call: TRBJ2-7
v_call: TRBV3-1/TRBV3-2
cdr3_nt: TGTGCCAGCAGCCAATTAACAGACGAGCAGTACTTC
cdr3_aa: CASSQLTDEQYF

d_call: TRBD1
cdr3_length: 14
clone_size: .
j_call: TRBJ1-4
v_call: TRBV28
cdr3_nt: TGTGCCACCCAGGATGACAGGGGGGATAAAAAACTGTTTTTT
cdr3_aa: CATQDDRGDKKLFF

d_call: TRBD2
cdr3_length: 14
clone_size: .
j_call: TRBJ2-1
v_call: TRBV7-9
cdr3_nt: TGTGCCAGCAGCTTACAAGCGGGGCGGAATGAGCAGTTCTTC
cdr3_aa: CASSLQAGRNEQFF

d_call: .
cdr3_length: 13
clone_size: .
j_call: TRBJ2-3
v_call: TRBV11-3
cdr3_nt: TGTGCCAGCAGCTTAAAGGGAACAGATACGCAGTATTTT
cdr3_aa: CASSLKGTDTQYF

d_call: TRBD2
cdr3_length: 15
clone_size: .
j_call: TRBJ2-1
v_call: TRBV6-6
cdr3_nt: TGTGCCAGCAGTTACGCTAGCGGGAGGGAGAATGAGCAGTTCTTC
cdr3_aa: CASSYASGRENEQFF

d_call: .
cdr3_length: 13
clone_size: .
j_call: TRBJ2-1
v_call: TRBV7-3
cdr3_nt: TGTGCCAGCAGCTTATTCGCACTGGATGAGCAGTTCTTC
cdr3_aa: CASSLFALDEQFF

d_call: TRBD2
cdr3_length: 15
clone_size: .
j_call: TRBJ2-7
v_call: TRBV6-6
cdr3_nt: TGTGCCAGCAGTTTTGGACTAGCGGGAGCCGACGAGCAGTACTTC
cdr3_aa: CASSFGLAGADEQYF

d_call: .
cdr3_length: 14
clone_size: once
j_call: TRBJ1-2
v_call: TRBV2
cdr3_nt: TGTGCCAGCAGAGGACGGATAGCTAACTATGGCTACACCTTC
cdr3_aa: CASRGRIANYGYTF

d_call: .
cdr3_length: 15
clone_size: once
j_call: TRBJ1-3
v_call: TRBV9
cdr3_nt: TGTGCCAGCAGCGTAAGGAGCGACTCTGGAAACACCATATATTTT
cdr3_aa: CASSVRSDSGNTIYF

d_call: .
cdr3_length: 19
clone_size: few
j_call: TRBJ2-7
v_call: TRBV9
cdr3_nt: TGTGCCAGCAGCCCCTCGCCAACCAGGGGGGGCCTTAGCTCCTACGAGCAGTACTTC
cdr3_aa: CASSPSPTRGGLSSYEQYF

d_call: .
cdr3_length: 14
clone_size: .
j_call: TRBJ2-7
v_call: TRBV5-1
cdr3_nt: TGCGCCAGCAGCTTGGCGGGTAATCTCAACGAGCAGTACTTC
cdr3_aa: CASSLAGNLNEQYF

d_call: .
cdr3_length: 14
clone_size: .
j_call: TRBJ2-5
v_call: TRBV25-1
cdr3_nt: TGTGCCAGCAGTGAATTAGGCGACCAAGAGACCCAGTACTTC
cdr3_aa: CASSELGDQETQYF

d_call: TRBD1
cdr3_length: 17
clone_size: .
j_call: TRBJ2-2
v_call: TRBV18
cdr3_nt: TGTGCCAGCTCACCACTACCGAACAGGGGGAACACCGGGGAGCTGTTTTTT
cdr3_aa: CASSPLPNRGNTGELFF

d_call: .
cdr3_length: 12
clone_size: .
j_call: TRBJ1-1
v_call: TRBV6-5
cdr3_nt: TGTGCCAGCAGCAGGTTCAACACTGAAGCTTTCTTT
cdr3_aa: CASSRFNTEAFF

d_call: .
cdr3_length: 11
clone_size: .
j_call: TRBJ2-7
v_call: TRBV10-1
cdr3_nt: TGCGCCAGCATTAAGCTCTACGAGCAGTACTTC
cdr3_aa: CASIKLYEQYF

d_call: TRBD2
cdr3_length: 13
clone_size: .
j_call: TRBJ2-2
v_call: TRBV10-3
cdr3_nt: TGTGCCATCGGTTCGGGAGGCACCGGGGAGCTGTTTTTT
cdr3_aa: CAIGSGGTGELFF

d_call: .
cdr3_length: 12
clone_size: .
j_call: TRBJ1-2
v_call: TRBV10-3
cdr3_nt: TGTGCCATCGTCGCCGGCTTCTATGGCTACACCTTC
cdr3_aa: CAIVAGFYGYTF

d_call: TRBD1
cdr3_length: 14
clone_size: .
j_call: TRBJ1-5
v_call: TRBV9
cdr3_nt: TGTGCCAGCAGCGGGGACAGGGGGCCTCAGCCCCAGCATTTT
cdr3_aa: CASSGDRGPQPQHF